Listed below are T cell receptor beta chains from one sample, sequenced in a study of T-cell reconstitution after alpha-beta-depleted transplantation in children. TCRdb re-called the PCR reads with MiXCR, one entry per CDR3 protein. The table lists some 180,000 distinct CDR3 sequences, about 6.6% of them singletons. The specimen comprised PBMCs, sampled before TCRalphabeta/CD19-depleted stem cell transplant. The receptors originated from a boy aged 2 to 10 with acute lymphoblastic leukemia, due to receive a stem cell transplant. CDR3s include the opening cysteine and the closing phenylalanine or tryptophan.

CDR3 protein,J gene,CDR3 length,V gene
CAWSVLGRADTQYF,TRBJ2-3,14,TRBV30
CASSFGGAKNIQYF,TRBJ2-4,14,TRBV28
CASSAAGQGQETQYF,TRBJ2-5,15,TRBV9
CASTMGAPGNEQFF,TRBJ2-1,14,TRBV11-2
CASSLAGLAGGSTDTQYF,TRBJ2-3,18,TRBV7-2
CASSLSSGKETQYF,TRBJ2-5,14,TRBV12-3/TRBV12-4
CASTQGSYEQYF,TRBJ2-7,12,TRBV25-1
CASSLSSAPENEQFF,TRBJ2-1,15,TRBV12-3/TRBV12-4
CASSLFRTPSYNEQFF,TRBJ2-1,16,TRBV12-3/TRBV12-4
CASSVDRGTGELFF,TRBJ2-2,14,TRBV9
CASEQGHQETQYF,TRBJ2-5,13,TRBV5-6
CASSQVETQYF,TRBJ2-5,11,TRBV14
CSAFRTTNEKLFF,TRBJ1-4,13,TRBV20-1
CASSHGWRGRNEQFF,TRBJ2-1,15,TRBV7-9
CASRPGRQGVRRDSGNTIYF,TRBJ1-3,20,TRBV12-3/TRBV12-4
CATGTGREKLFF,TRBJ1-4,12,TRBV12-3/TRBV12-4
CASSFWLEGTDTQYF,TRBJ2-3,15,TRBV28
CATSSGGATDTQYF,TRBJ2-3,14,TRBV11-2
CASSYSGDGANVLTF,TRBJ2-6,15,TRBV6-5
CASRGGIYNSPLHF,TRBJ1-6,14,TRBV28
CATEPTAGGKPTQYF,TRBJ2-3,15,TRBV6-1
CSAGTENYGYTF,TRBJ1-2,12,TRBV20-1
CASSPLPLNTEAFF,TRBJ1-1,14,TRBV18
CASSLGDRGGETQYF,TRBJ2-5,15,TRBV7-2
CASSLKSGGASYNEQFF,TRBJ2-1,17,TRBV7-3
CSALEGGVYNSPLHF,TRBJ1-6,15,TRBV20-1
CASTTVAGGAETQYF,TRBJ2-5,15,TRBV5-1
CALNGQGDEQFF,TRBJ2-1,12,TRBV28
CASSLAQRNTEAFF,TRBJ1-1,14,TRBV27
CASRAAGAYEQYF,TRBJ2-7,13,TRBV27
CASSLMGNEQFF,TRBJ2-1,12,TRBV5-1
CASSKAGLAGQETQYF,TRBJ2-5,16,TRBV7-2